One and the same sample provided the 30 T cell receptor beta chains below, sequenced in a study of blood T cell repertoires in COVID-19. Only in-frame clones appear in the TCRdb table, and some are missing; sequencing was by immunoSEQ multiplex PCR. The sample includes 300,000 or so clones, about 90% seen only once; the top ten take approximately 8%. Source material: peripheral blood. The receptors were gathered from a woman aged 45-65 years who had recovered from COVID-19.

The J gene is TRBJ2-1, the V gene TRBV14; TRBD2 matches at 9 bases. CDR1 SGHDN and CDR2 FVKESK come from the germline V gene. The length of the CDR3 is 15 residues. Trimming cost V 1 base and J 4 bases; bases outside gene matches: 2. The CDR3 reads CASSQGLAAYNEQFF. The CDR3 nucleotides are TGTGCCAGCAGCCAAGGACTAGCGGCGTACAATGAGCAGTTCTTC.

The rearrangement joins TRBV3-1 (or the pseudogene TRBV3-2) to TRBJ2-5; TRBD1 matches at 7 bases. Per the germline V gene, CDR1 is LGHDT and CDR2 is YNNKEL (reference sequence). This CDR3 has 15 residues. Germline trimming cut 9 bases from V and 2 bases from J; bases unmatched to any gene: 12. As DNA, the CDR3 is TGTGCCAGTACCGAGGGTCCACAGGGGCAAGAGACCCAGTACTTC. It yields the protein CASTEGPQGQETQYF.

The genes are TRBV6-5 and TRBJ1-3; D may be TRBD1 (6 bases). Deletions cut 7 bases from V and 3 bases from J, with 13 bases between. The CDR3 length is 14 residues. Germline CDR1 and CDR2: MNHEY and SVGAGI. CDR3 sequence: CASKQGSYGNTIYF. The CDR3 bases are TGTGCCAGCAAACAGGGATCATATGGAAACACCATATATTTT.

The V call is TRBV3-1 (or the pseudogene TRBV3-2), the J call TRBJ1-2; 8 bases are shared with TRBD1. The CDR3 has 13 amino acids. Trimming removed 5 bases from V and 6 bases from J; junction bases left unmatched: 5. Germline V gene lookup returns CDR1 LGHDT and CDR2 YNNKEL (reference sequence). CDR3 protein: CASSGTGGHGYTF. The CDR3 DNA reads as TGTGCCAGCAGCGGAACAGGGGGACATGGCTACACCTTC.

This clone appeared a few times. This sequence joins TRBV27 and TRBJ1-2, with a tentative D call TRBD1 (5 bases). This CDR3 contains 13 residues. Trimming took 3 bases from V and 8 from J, leaving 13 bases between them. CDR1 MNHEY and CDR2 SMNVEV come from the germline V gene (reference sequence). In nucleotides, the CDR3 is TGTGCCAGCAGTTTTTCTGCAGGGATCGGCTACACCTTC. Encoded protein: CASSFSAGIGYTF.

This chain connects TRBV5-4 to TRBJ2-7; D remains ambiguous. Trimming pared 2 bases from V and 5 bases from J, leaving 5 bases between. This CDR3 has 11 amino acids. The germline V gene has CDR1 SGHNT and CDR2 YYREEE (reference sequence). The DNA of the CDR3 is TGTGCCAGCAGCTTTGGCCACGAGCAGTACTTC. Amino acid sequence: CASSFGHEQYF.

This clone was recorded once. The rearrangement links TRBV5-5 to TRBJ1-1; D unresolved. The germline V gene has CDR1 SGHKS and CDR2 YYEKEE (reference sequence). Trimming stripped 0 bases from V and 0 bases from J, with 9 bases between. This CDR3 comprises 15 residues. This chain's CDR3 is CASSLDGRLNTEAFF. The CDR3 bases are TGTGCCAGCAGCTTGGATGGCAGATTGAACACTGAAGCTTTCTTT. The entire variable domain, with the rest obtained from reference TRBV5-5 and TRBJ1-1, is as follows: DAGVTQSPTHLIKTRGQQVTLRCSPISGHKSVSWYQQVLGQGPQFIFQYYEKEERGRGNFPDRFSARQFPNYSSELNVNALLLGDSALYLCASSLDGRLNTEAFFGQGTRLTVV.

This rearrangement joins TRBV3-1 (or the pseudogene TRBV3-2) to TRBJ2-1; D uncertain. Trimming shortened V by 0 bases and J by 5 bases, and 14 bases separated the two germline ends. From germline, CDR1 is LGHDT and CDR2 YNNKEL (reference sequence). The CDR3 covers 16 residues. Here the CDR3 reads CASSQEVASRNNEQFF. The CDR3 coding sequence is TGTGCCAGCAGCCAAGAGGTGGCCTCTCGAAACAATGAGCAGTTCTTC.

For the CDR3, the DNA is TGTGCCAGCAGCTTAACATCGGGGACTGGGGCCAACGTCCTGACTTTC. Its translation: CASSLTSGTGANVLTF. This rearrangement joins TRBV7-2 to TRBJ2-6; a weak D match, TRBD2 (5 bases). Trimming took off 2 bases at V and 2 bases at J, with 10 bases between the two ends. Germline loops: CDR1 SGHTA, CDR2 FQGNSA. The CDR3 covers 16 residues.

The rearrangement joins TRBV11-1 to TRBJ2-4, with TRBD2 as a possible D gene (6 bases). The CDR3 contains 16 residues. The V end lost 5 bases, the J end lost 3 bases, and 17 bases lay between the germline ends. CDR1 SGHAT and CDR2 FQDESV come from the germline V gene (reference sequence). This chain's CDR3 is CASSEPGVVYKNIQYF. In DNA form, the CDR3 reads TGTGCCAGCAGCGAGCCGGGGGTGGTGTACAAAAACATTCAGTACTTC.

This clone has just one count. This chain joins TRBV19 and TRBJ1-5, with D perhaps matching TRBD1 (6 bases). Germline values: CDR1 LNHDA, CDR2 SQIVND (reference sequence). The ends were cut back, 4 bases at V and 1 base at J, with 11 bases in the middle. This CDR3 is built from 15 residues. The chain's CDR3 is CASSTQGQSNQPQHF. The CDR3 bases are TGTGCCAGTAGTACACAGGGCCAGAGCAATCAGCCCCAGCATTTT.

The V call is TRBV27, the J call TRBJ2-3; D gene ambiguous. The germline V and J ends were trimmed by 10 bases and 5 bases, with 10 bases remaining between them. The CDR3 has 11 residues. The V gene's germline CDR1 is MNHEY and CDR2 SMNVEV (reference sequence). CDR3 sequence: CAIELGDTQYF. The DNA of the CDR3 is TGTGCCATCGAGCTTGGAGATACGCAGTATTTT.

This clone has just one count. The same CDR3 is also encoded by other DNA sequences in this sample. The J gene is TRBJ2-3, the V gene TRBV19, with TRBD2 matching over 13 bases. Germline CDR1 LNHDA, CDR2 SQIVND (reference sequence). The CDR3 extends over 16 amino acids. V lost 3 bases to trimming and J lost 1 base; unmatched junction nucleotides: 1. CDR3 region: CASSIGLAGGTDTQYF. DNA of the CDR3: TGTGCCAGTAGTATCGGACTAGCGGGGGGCACAGATACGCAGTATTTT.

This clone was seen just once. This sequence joins TRBV7-9 and TRBJ2-2, with 8 bases that match TRBD1. V trimming: 4 bases; J trimming: 5 bases; junction bases outside the gene matches: 9. The CDR3 covers 16 residues. CDR1 and CDR2 (germline): SEHNR, FQNEAQ (reference sequence). CDR3 sequence reads: CASSSEFRGPTGELFF. CDR3 coding DNA: TGTGCCAGCAGCTCCGAATTCAGGGGGCCAACCGGGGAGCTGTTTTTT.

V gene TRBV29-1 combines with J gene TRBJ1-1; D gene uncertain. Germline V gene lookup returns CDR1 SQVTM and CDR2 ANQGSEA. The CDR3 covers 12 residues. Trimming left V 4 bases short and J 7 bases short, with 13 bases between. The CDR3 nucleotides read TGCAGCGTTGGCGGGGTAGGGCGTGAAGCTTTCTTT. Translated: CSVGGVGREAFF.

The J gene is TRBJ2-7, the V gene TRBV11-2; 7 nucleotides match TRBD2. This CDR3 is 17 amino acids long. The J segment lost 2 bases and the V segment lost 6 bases, leaving 16 bases of the junction unmatched. The germline V gene has CDR1 SGHAT and CDR2 FQNNGV. The CDR3 protein is CASRPLRAGRLPYEQYF. CDR3 sequence (DNA): TGTGCCAGCAGGCCTTTACGAGCGGGGCGACTACCCTACGAGCAGTACTTC.

The CDR3 sequence is CASSRQADAYEQYF. The CDR3 region has the DNA TGCGCCAGCAGCCGACAGGCCGACGCCTACGAGCAGTACTTC. The chain uses TRBV4-3 and TRBJ2-7; a weak D match, TRBD1 (6 bases). The CDR3 spans 14 residues. Trimming shortened V by 4 bases and J by 2 bases, and 12 bases separated the two germline ends. CDR1 and CDR2 from the germline V gene are LGHNA and YSLEER.

The CDR3 DNA is TGCAGCGGGACAGGGGAGTATTTCGGAGATACGCAGTATTTT. Translated: CSGTGEYFGDTQYF. The chain is built from TRBV29-1 and TRBJ2-3, with 9 bases lining up with TRBD1. The CDR3 is 14 residues long. The V segment lost 7 bases and the J segment 5 bases; nucleotides outside the gene matches: 10. Germline V gene sequence: CDR1 SQVTM, CDR2 ANQGSEA.

The rearrangement links TRBV5-6 to TRBJ2-5; tentatively, D is TRBD2 (5 bases). This CDR3 has 12 amino acids. The V end was cut by 0 bases, the J end by 8 bases, with 8 bases between. Germline lookup yields CDR1 SGHDT and CDR2 YYEEEE. CDR3 sequence: CASSLASGTQYF. The CDR3 bases are TGTGCCAGCAGCTTGGCGTCGGGAACCCAGTACTTC.

The V gene is TRBV10-1, the J gene TRBJ1-1; possible D gene TRBD1, 6 bases. The CDR3 length is 15 residues. In germline, CDR1 is WNHNN, CDR2 SYGVQD (reference sequence). With 10 bases removed from V and 1 base from J, the gap between germline ends came to 19 bases. CDR3 in amino acids: CAKEGGVPRNTEAFF. The CDR3 DNA reads TGCGCCAAAGAGGGGGGGGTCCCTAGGAACACTGAAGCTTTCTTT.

The chain couples TRBV6-2 or TRBV6-3 to TRBJ2-7; TRBD2 matches 9 bases. V trimming: 5 bases; J trimming: 2 bases; junction bases outside the gene matches: 4. Germline V gene lookup returns CDR1 MNHEY and CDR2 SVGEGT. The length of the CDR3 is 14 residues. The CDR3 DNA reads as TGTGCCAGCAGTAGCGGGGGGAGTACCTACGAGCAGTACTTC. It yields the protein CASSSGGSTYEQYF.

The rearrangement joins TRBV5-1 to TRBJ1-2; 7 positions agree with TRBD1. The J segment lost 2 bases and the V segment lost 4 bases, leaving 5 bases of the junction unmatched. CDR3 size: 14 residues. Germline CDR1 reads SGHRS; CDR2 reads YFSETQ. CDR3 residues: CASSRGQTNYGYTF. The CDR3 DNA reads TGCGCCAGCAGCCGGGGACAGACGAACTATGGCTACACCTTC.

J is TRBJ2-5 and V is TRBV29-1, with D possibly being TRBD2 (5 bases). The CDR3 is 13 residues long. Germline loops: CDR1 SQVTM, CDR2 ANQGSEA. Trimming took 1 base from V and 5 from J, leaving 11 bases between them. The DNA of the CDR3 is TGCAGCGTTGAAGGCCTCACGGGGGAGACCCAGTACTTC. This encodes CSVEGLTGETQYF.

The chain has TRBV6-5 and TRBJ2-5; no reliable D call. This CDR3 is built from 15 residues. Germline CDR1 and CDR2: MNHEY and SVGAGI. Trimming shortened V by 7 bases and J by 3 bases, and 18 bases separated the two germline ends. The CDR3 here is CASTTDRKKEETQYF. CDR3 DNA sequence: TGTGCCAGCACCACAGATCGGAAGAAGGAAGAGACCCAGTACTTC.

V usage is TRBV10-3 and J usage is TRBJ1-1, with TRBD1 as a possible D gene (6 bases). Trimming shortened V by 6 bases and J by 0 bases, and 14 bases separated the two germline ends. CDR1 is ENHRY, CDR2 SYGVKD, per germline. The CDR3 runs to 15 residues. Here the CDR3 DNA reads TGTGCCATCAGCTCCACAGGACAGTTGAACACTGAAGCTTTCTTT. It is translated as CAISSTGQLNTEAFF.

The chain is built from TRBV6-1 and TRBJ1-6, with unresolved D. Germline V lookup: CDR1 MNHNS, CDR2 SASEGT. The CDR3 has 15 residues. The germline V and J ends were trimmed by 2 bases and 4 bases, with 9 bases remaining between them. The CDR3 DNA is TGTGCCAGCAGTGAATCAGAACAGTATAATTCACCCCTCCACTTT. The encoded protein is CASSESEQYNSPLHF.

V usage is TRBV7-8 and J usage is TRBJ1-5; D remains unclear. Trimming took off 1 base at V and 6 bases at J, with 7 bases between the two ends. The CDR3 runs to 13 residues. CDR1 SGHVS and CDR2 FQNEAQ come from the germline V gene. The DNA for the CDR3 is TGTGCCAGCAGCTTAGGGGGAGGTCAGCCCCAGCATTTT. Translated, it gives CASSLGGGQPQHF.

The rearrangement links TRBV9 to TRBJ2-1, with 8 nucleotides matching TRBD1. CDR1 and CDR2 from the germline V gene are SGDLS and YYNGEE. The V segment lost 3 bases and the J segment 7 bases; nucleotides outside the gene matches: 3. The CDR3 covers 13 residues. The CDR3 here is CASSENRGNEQFF. The DNA of the CDR3 is TGTGCCAGCAGCGAAAACAGGGGGAATGAGCAGTTCTTC.

CDR3: CASSLISEGDEAFF. The CDR3 nucleotides read TGTGCCAGCAGCTTAATAAGCGAGGGAGATGAAGCTTTCTTT. This rearrangement joins TRBV7-9 to TRBJ1-1; D is unclear. The length of the CDR3 is 14 residues. In germline, CDR1 is SEHNR, CDR2 FQNEAQ (reference sequence). With 2 bases removed from V and 7 bases from J, the gap between germline ends came to 14 bases.

The chain employs TRBV9 and TRBJ1-2; 7 nucleotides match TRBD1. V gave up 0 bases and J gave up 8 bases; unmatched junction bases: 1. Germline loops: CDR1 SGDLS, CDR2 YYNGEE. The CDR3 has 12 residues. CDR3 in DNA: TGTGCCAGCAGCGTAGCAGGGGGGGGCTACACCTTC. It encodes CASSVAGGGYTF.